One sample yielded the 18 T cell receptor beta chains listed below, sequenced in a study of blood T cell repertoires in COVID-19. Here immunoSEQ multiplex PCR was the method, and the copy in TCRdb shows in-frame clones only, minus some. The sample contains approximately 170,000 clones, under 85% of which appear only once. The sample taken for sequencing was PBMCs or T cells enriched from blood (not recorded which). The receptor set was obtained from a man aged 45 to 65 who had recovered from COVID-19.

This sequence joins TRBV19 and TRBJ1-5; D gene uncertain. Germline V CDR1 and CDR2: LNHDA, SQIVND (reference sequence). The CDR3 has 15 amino acids. V dropped 2 bases and J dropped 4 bases, with 12 bases sitting between them. CDR3 in amino acids: CASSIFSGGNQPQHF. CDR3 DNA sequence: TGTGCCAGTAGTATATTCTCGGGCGGGAATCAGCCCCAGCATTTT.

This clone turned up a few times. The chain uses TRBV2 and TRBJ1-5, with 7 bases that match TRBD1. The CDR3 is made up of 14 amino acids. The ends lost 2 bases at V and 6 bases at J; junction bases unmatched: 4. Germline-derived CDR1 and CDR2 are SNHLY and FYNNEI. CDR3 DNA sequence: TGTGCCAGCAGTGAAAGAGGGGGCGGTCAGCCCCAGCATTTT. This codes for CASSERGGGQPQHF. Combining the CDR3 with reference TRBV2 and TRBJ1-5 gives the whole variable domain EPEVTQTPSHQVTQMGQEVILRCVPISNHLYFYWYRQILGQKVEFLVSFYNNEISEKSEIFDDQFSVERPDGSNFTLKIRSTKLEDSAMYFCASSERGGGQPQHFGDGTRLSIL.

The J gene is TRBJ2-3, the V gene TRBV18; the match to TRBD1 covers 7 bases. The CDR3 contains 15 residues. Germline V lookup: CDR1 KGHSH, CDR2 LQKENI. After removal of 6 bases from V and 2 bases from J, the junction contained 8 bases not matched to a gene. The CDR3 region has the DNA TGTGCCAGCTCCCCGGGGACAGCCTTCACAGATACGCAGTATTTT. It specifies CASSPGTAFTDTQYF.

V usage is TRBV3-1 (or the pseudogene TRBV3-2) and J usage is TRBJ2-4; 8 nucleotides line up with TRBD1. This CDR3 is built from 17 residues. J was trimmed by 1 base and V by 4 bases; bases with no gene match: 9. Germline-derived CDR1 and CDR2 are LGHDT and YNNKEL (reference sequence). This CDR3 is CASSPGKGQEAKNIQYF. The CDR3 bases are TGTGCCAGCAGCCCAGGTAAGGGACAGGAGGCCAAAAACATTCAGTACTTC.

The rearrangement joins TRBV7-3 to TRBJ2-3; no reliable D call. Deletions cut 5 bases from V and 0 bases from J, with 15 bases between. Germline V gives CDR1 SGHTA, CDR2 FQGTGA. The CDR3 covers 16 residues. CDR3 residues: CASSLSAATSTDTQYF. As DNA, the CDR3 is TGTGCCAGCAGCCTCTCTGCGGCAACTAGCACAGATACGCAGTATTTT. The full variable domain, completed using reference TRBV7-3 and TRBJ2-3, is GAGVSQTPSNKVTEKGKYVELRCDPISGHTALYWYRQSLGQGPEFLIYFQGTGAADDSGLPNDRFFAVRPEGSVSTLKIQRTERGDSAVYLCASSLSAATSTDTQYFGPGTRLTVL.

Only one count was recorded for this clone. The gene calls are TRBV7-9 and TRBJ2-5, with 7 positions matching TRBD1. After removal of 3 bases from V and 1 base from J, the junction contained 2 bases not matched to a gene. Germline CDR1 and CDR2: SEHNR and FQNEAQ (reference sequence). The CDR3 has 14 amino acids. The CDR3 loop is CASSLGQIQETQYF. CDR3 DNA: TGTGCCAGCAGCTTGGGACAGATCCAAGAGACCCAGTACTTC.

The rearrangement joins TRBV30 to TRBJ2-4, with D maybe TRBD1 (5 bases). The ends were cut back, 2 bases at V and 8 bases at J, with 19 bases in the middle. Germline CDR1 reads GTSNPN; CDR2 reads SVGIG (reference sequence). This CDR3 has 15 residues. CDR3 coding DNA: TGTGCCTGGAGTTCGGTAGGGGTAGGTGTGGACATTCAGTACTTC. Amino acid sequence: CAWSSVGVGVDIQYF.

The V gene is TRBV10-3, the J gene TRBJ1-1; no definite D call. The V end was cut by 0 bases, the J end by 1 base, with 3 bases between. The germline CDR1 and CDR2 sequences are ENHRY and SYGVKD. The CDR3 spans 13 residues. This CDR3 is CAISESSNTEAFF. CDR3 in DNA: TGTGCCATCAGTGAGTCCTCGAACACTGAAGCTTTCTTT.

This rearrangement joins TRBV5-7 to TRBJ1-4; D is unclear. TRBV5-7 is sorted into the ORF group, with uncertain function. The V end lost 0 bases, the J end lost 2 bases, and 14 bases lay between the germline ends. The CDR3 consists of 17 residues. The DNA of the CDR3 is TGTGCCAGCAGCTTGGGGGCCAGATACGGCACTAATGAAAAACTGTTTTTT. Translating it yields CASSLGARYGTNEKLFF.

This sequence joins TRBV18 and TRBJ1-1; D possibly corresponds to TRBD1 (5 bases). The ends were cut back, 3 bases at V and 5 bases at J, with 16 bases in the middle. Germline V gene lookup returns CDR1 KGHSH and CDR2 LQKENI. This CDR3 region has 15 residues. The CDR3: CASSPARGGWTEAFF. CDR3 nucleotide sequence: TGTGCCAGCTCACCGGCAAGGGGTGGATGGACTGAAGCTTTCTTT.

The V call is TRBV18, the J call TRBJ1-5; D possibly corresponds to TRBD1 (6 bases). The V gene lost 3 bases and the J gene lost 7 bases, with 16 bases spanning the gap. This CDR3 is 15 amino acids long. Germline CDR1 reads KGHSH; CDR2 reads LQKENI. The CDR3 loop reads CASSPDQGKRQPQHF. The CDR3 coding sequence is TGTGCCAGCTCACCCGACCAGGGGAAGAGGCAGCCCCAGCATTTT.

The rearrangement joins TRBV5-1 to TRBJ2-5, with 11 bases identical to TRBD2. CDR3 size: 15 residues. With V trimmed by 7 bases and J by 2 bases, 7 bases remained unmatched. CDR1 SGHRS and CDR2 YFSETQ come from the germline V gene. DNA of the CDR3: TGCGCCAGCGCGGCTAGCGGGGGGATTCAAGAGACCCAGTACTTC. This encodes CASAASGGIQETQYF.

J is TRBJ2-6 and V is TRBV5-6; 10 bases are shared with TRBD1. CDR3 size: 16 residues. Trimming at V came to 0 bases and at J to 5 bases, leaving 2 bases not matched to a gene. The V gene's germline CDR1 is SGHDT and CDR2 YYEEEE. CDR3 loop: CASSLGQGARANVLTF. CDR3 DNA sequence: TGTGCCAGCAGCTTGGGACAGGGGGCTAGGGCCAACGTCCTGACTTTC.

This clone has a single count. In DNA, the CDR3 is TGTGCCAGCAGTGAAACCCAGGAGCGGGTCTCCTACGAGCAGTACTTC. Translated, it gives CASSETQERVSYEQYF. V and J are TRBV2 and TRBJ2-7, with D maybe TRBD2 (6 bases). Looked up from germline, CDR1 is SNHLY and CDR2 is FYNNEI. The CDR3 totals 16 residues. The V end lost 2 bases, the J end lost 0 bases, and 14 bases lay between the germline ends. Based on the CDR3 plus reference TRBV2 and TRBJ2-7, the full variable domain is EPEVTQTPSHQVTQMGQEVILRCVPISNHLYFYWYRQILGQKVEFLVSFYNNEISEKSEIFDDQFSVERPDGSNFTLKIRSTKLEDSAMYFCASSETQERVSYEQYFGPGTRLTVT.

This clone has just a few counts. The chain combines TRBV19 with TRBJ1-5; 7 bases map to TRBD1. This CDR3 spans 13 amino acids. The J segment lost 4 bases and the V segment lost 5 bases, leaving 2 bases of the junction unmatched. Germline V CDR1 and CDR2: LNHDA, SQIVND (reference sequence). CDR3 region: CASSAGQNQPQHF. CDR3 nucleotides: TGTGCCAGTAGTGCGGGACAGAATCAGCCCCAGCATTTT. The variable domain in full, with the rest retrieved from reference TRBV19 and TRBJ1-5, is DGGITQSPKYLFRKEGQNVTLSCEQNLNHDAMYWYRQDPGQGLRLIYYSQIVNDFQKGDIAEGYSVSREKKESFPLTVTSAQKNPTAFYLCASSAGQNQPQHFGDGTRLSIL.

The chain couples TRBV6-2 or TRBV6-3 to TRBJ2-7, with D uncertain. CDR3 length: 14 amino acids. V was clipped by 4 bases and J by 0 bases, with 10 bases between them. Germline-derived CDR1 and CDR2 are MNHEY and SVGEGT. CDR3 DNA: TGTGCCAGCAGTTCTATCATTAGCTCCTACGAGCAGTACTTC. It codes for CASSSIISSYEQYF.

V and J are TRBV20-1 and TRBJ2-7; maybe TRBD1 (6 bases). The germline V gene has CDR1 DFQATT and CDR2 SNEGSKA (reference sequence). Trimming took off 4 bases at V and 0 bases at J, with 13 bases between the two ends. The CDR3 sequence is 14 residues long. Here the CDR3 reads CSANDRPPSYEQYF. The CDR3 DNA is TGCAGTGCTAATGACAGGCCACCCTCCTACGAGCAGTACTTC.

This CDR3 is CASSPLSGAEAFF. CDR3 nucleotide sequence: TGTGCCAGCAGCCCGTTGTCCGGGGCTGAAGCTTTCTTT. The rearrangement links TRBV7-3 to TRBJ1-1; D is undetermined. Germline CDR1 and CDR2: SGHTA and FQGTGA. The CDR3 is 13 amino acids. With 5 bases removed from V and 6 bases from J, the gap between germline ends came to 13 bases.